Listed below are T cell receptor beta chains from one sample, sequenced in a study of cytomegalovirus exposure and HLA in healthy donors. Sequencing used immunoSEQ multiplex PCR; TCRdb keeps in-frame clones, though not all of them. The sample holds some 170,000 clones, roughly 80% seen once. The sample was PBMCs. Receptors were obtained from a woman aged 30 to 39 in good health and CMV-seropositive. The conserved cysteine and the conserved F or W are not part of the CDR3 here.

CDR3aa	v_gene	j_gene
SVVGTSGGGEQF	TRBV29-1	TRBJ2-1
ASNQPPLTSGGIYEQY	TRBV11-2	TRBJ2-7
ASSPLGYEQF	TRBV5-6	TRBJ2-1
SVDRDTYTYNEQF	TRBV29-1	TRBJ2-1
ASSTKLISGANVLT	TRBV7-6	TRBJ2-6
ASSFWGGGAGSTDTQY	TRBV27	TRBJ2-3
ASSPYGSLIKNEKLF	TRBV7-2	TRBJ1-4
ASSLGPRQGSNQPQH	TRBV7-6	TRBJ1-5
ASSHWDSGSYEQY	TRBV18	TRBJ2-7
ASSLVSSGGNEQF	TRBV5-1	TRBJ2-1
ASSPDRYGYT	TRBV7-9	TRBJ1-2
ASSPNDRASTDTQY	TRBV5-4	TRBJ2-3
ASSLGQGGETQY	TRBV5-6	TRBJ2-5
ASSFARVYGT	TRBV28	TRBJ1-2
ASSPTGNDSPLH	TRBV18	TRBJ1-6
ASSSTRYNEQF	TRBV7-2	TRBJ2-1
ASRPTGGEQPQH	TRBV6-6	TRBJ1-5
ASSPGQGNGYT	TRBV11-2	TRBJ1-2
ASSLGTPGELF	TRBV28	TRBJ2-2
ASSSFGNTIY	TRBV14	TRBJ1-3
ATSRFIQGNTIY	TRBV15	TRBJ1-3
ASSLQGVWSPLH	TRBV27	TRBJ1-6
ATGGGGGTEAF	TRBV6-5	TRBJ1-1
ASSLERNYGYT	TRBV25-1	TRBJ1-2
ASSQGGGRRRNTEAF	TRBV4-1	TRBJ1-1
ASSSPGQANSPLH	TRBV28	TRBJ1-6
ASSLGRGNLNEQF	TRBV7-3	TRBJ2-1
ASSLNGIPPQH	TRBV7-2	TRBJ1-5
ASSLSESTEAF	TRBV7-3	TRBJ1-1
ASSLGVKETQY	TRBV7-9	TRBJ2-5
ASSLEGEETQY	TRBV5-5	TRBJ2-5
ASSPGPDGTQY	TRBV18	TRBJ2-3
ASSVATTGNEQF	TRBV9	TRBJ2-1
ASSQDGTGDYEQY	TRBV4-3	TRBJ2-7
ASSLRQTKEAGELF	TRBV18	TRBJ2-2
ASSEGQSYGYT	TRBV2	TRBJ1-2
ASSEGRNTEAF	TRBV2	TRBJ1-1
ASSGTGSLAEQY	TRBV6-5	TRBJ2-7
ASSGIGRGRGVETQY	TRBV2	TRBJ2-5
AISETAMNTEAF	TRBV10-3	TRBJ1-1
ASSPQGNWGNTIY	TRBV19	TRBJ1-3
ASSADRGNEQF	TRBV25-1	TRBJ2-1
ASSPLQGRGTGELF	TRBV4-2	TRBJ2-2
ASSLGGPRQPQH	TRBV5-1	TRBJ1-5
TSGDSLSYNEQF	TRBV1	TRBJ2-1
ASRRQGRDSYEQY	TRBV6-1	TRBJ2-7
ASSPPSSGEQY	TRBV13	TRBJ2-7
ASSLGTGRNEKLF	TRBV11-2	TRBJ1-4
ASSPGNYGYT	TRBV7-9	TRBJ1-2
ASSLDEGRRATYEQY	TRBV11-2	TRBJ2-7
ASSDMETQY	TRBV2	TRBJ2-5